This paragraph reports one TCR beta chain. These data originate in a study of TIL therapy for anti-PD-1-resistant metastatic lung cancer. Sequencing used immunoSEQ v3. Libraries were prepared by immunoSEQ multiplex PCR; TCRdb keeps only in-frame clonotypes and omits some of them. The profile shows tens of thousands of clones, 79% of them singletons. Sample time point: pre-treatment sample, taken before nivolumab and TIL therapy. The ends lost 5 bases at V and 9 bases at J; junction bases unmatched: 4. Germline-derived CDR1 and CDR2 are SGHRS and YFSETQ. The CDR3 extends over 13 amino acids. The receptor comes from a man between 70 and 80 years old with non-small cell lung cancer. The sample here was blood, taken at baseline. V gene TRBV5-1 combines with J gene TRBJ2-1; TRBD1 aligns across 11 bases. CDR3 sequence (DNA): TGCGCCAGCAGTGGACAGGGGGCTGTTGAGCAGTTCTTC. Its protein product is CASSGQGAVEQFF.